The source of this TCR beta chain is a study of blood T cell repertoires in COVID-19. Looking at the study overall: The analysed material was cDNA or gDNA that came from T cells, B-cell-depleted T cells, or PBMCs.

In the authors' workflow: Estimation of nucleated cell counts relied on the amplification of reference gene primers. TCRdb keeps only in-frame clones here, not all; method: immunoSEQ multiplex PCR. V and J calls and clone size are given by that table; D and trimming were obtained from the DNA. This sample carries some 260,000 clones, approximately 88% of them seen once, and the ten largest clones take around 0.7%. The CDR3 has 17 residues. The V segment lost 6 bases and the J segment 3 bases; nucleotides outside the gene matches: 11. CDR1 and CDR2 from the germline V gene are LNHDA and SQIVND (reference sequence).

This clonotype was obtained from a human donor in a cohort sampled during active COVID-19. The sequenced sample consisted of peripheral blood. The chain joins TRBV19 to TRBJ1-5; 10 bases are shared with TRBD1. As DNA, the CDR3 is TGTGCCAGTAGGGAAGGGACAGGGGCAGCCAACAATCAGCCCCAGCATTTT. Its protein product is CASREGTGAANNQPQHF.